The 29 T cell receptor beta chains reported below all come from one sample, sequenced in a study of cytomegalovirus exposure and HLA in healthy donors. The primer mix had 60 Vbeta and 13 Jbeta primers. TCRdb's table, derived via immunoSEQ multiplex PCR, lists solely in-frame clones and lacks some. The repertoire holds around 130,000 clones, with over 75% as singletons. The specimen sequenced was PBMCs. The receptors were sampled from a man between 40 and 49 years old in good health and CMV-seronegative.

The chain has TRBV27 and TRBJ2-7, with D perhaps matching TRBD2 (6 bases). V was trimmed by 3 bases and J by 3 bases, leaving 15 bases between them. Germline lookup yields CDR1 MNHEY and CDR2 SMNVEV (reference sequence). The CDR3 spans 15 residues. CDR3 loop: CASSFYPGLNYEQYF. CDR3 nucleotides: TGTGCCAGCAGTTTTTATCCGGGACTGAACTACGAGCAGTACTTC.

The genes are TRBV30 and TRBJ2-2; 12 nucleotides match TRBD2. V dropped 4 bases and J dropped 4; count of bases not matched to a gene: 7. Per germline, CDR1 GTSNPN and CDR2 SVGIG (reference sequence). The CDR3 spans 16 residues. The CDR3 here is CAWTYRTSGITGELFF. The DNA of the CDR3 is TGTGCCTGGACGTATAGGACTAGCGGGATCACCGGGGAGCTGTTTTTT.

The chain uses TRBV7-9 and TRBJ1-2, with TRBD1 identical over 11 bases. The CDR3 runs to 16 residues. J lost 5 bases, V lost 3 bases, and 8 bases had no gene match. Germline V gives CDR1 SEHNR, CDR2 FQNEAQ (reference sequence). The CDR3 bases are TGTGCCAGCAGCTTCGGACAGGGGGCAGCGGGGTATGGCTACACCTTC. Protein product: CASSFGQGAAGYGYTF.

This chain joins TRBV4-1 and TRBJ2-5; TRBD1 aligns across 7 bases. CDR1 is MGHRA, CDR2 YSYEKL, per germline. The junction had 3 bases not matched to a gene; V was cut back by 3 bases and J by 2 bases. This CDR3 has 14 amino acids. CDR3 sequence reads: CASSQRQGQETQYF. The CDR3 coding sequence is TGCGCCAGCAGCCAGAGACAGGGACAAGAGACCCAGTACTTC.

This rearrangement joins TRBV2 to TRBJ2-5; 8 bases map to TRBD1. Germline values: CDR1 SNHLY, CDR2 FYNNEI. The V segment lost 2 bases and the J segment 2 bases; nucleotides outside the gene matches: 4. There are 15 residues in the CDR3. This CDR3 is CASSESWDRQETQYF. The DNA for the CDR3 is TGTGCCAGCAGTGAAAGCTGGGACAGGCAAGAGACCCAGTACTTC.

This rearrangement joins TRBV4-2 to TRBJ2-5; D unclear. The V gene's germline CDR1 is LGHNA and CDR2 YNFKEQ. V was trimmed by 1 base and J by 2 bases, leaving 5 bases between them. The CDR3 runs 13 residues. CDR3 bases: TGTGCCAGCAGCCAAGGCGAGCAAGAGACCCAGTACTTC. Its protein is CASSQGEQETQYF.

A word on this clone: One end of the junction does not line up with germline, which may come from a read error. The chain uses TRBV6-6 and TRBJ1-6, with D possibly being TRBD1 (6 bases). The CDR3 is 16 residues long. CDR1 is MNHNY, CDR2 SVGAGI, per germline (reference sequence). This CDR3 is CASSYLDDRYNSPLHF. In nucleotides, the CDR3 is TGTGCCAGCAGCTACTTAGACGACAGGTATAATTCACCCCTCCACTTT.

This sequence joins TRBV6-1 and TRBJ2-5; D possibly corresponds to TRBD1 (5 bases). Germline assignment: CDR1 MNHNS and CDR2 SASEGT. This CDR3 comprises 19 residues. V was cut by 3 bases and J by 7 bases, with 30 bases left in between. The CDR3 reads CASSDQIGSGIMEDRTQYF. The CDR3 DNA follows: TGTGCCAGCAGTGACCAAATCGGTTCAGGGATTATGGAAGATCGGACCCAGTACTTC.

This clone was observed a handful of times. The CDR3 bases are TGTGCCATCAGCTCAGCTAGCGGGAGGAGCTCCTACGAGCAGTACTTC. The encoded protein is CAISSASGRSSYEQYF. The chain has TRBV10-3 and TRBJ2-7, with TRBD2 identical over 11 bases. V gave up 6 bases and J gave up 0 bases; unmatched junction bases: 7. CDR1 and CDR2 from the germline V gene are ENHRY and SYGVKD. The CDR3 consists of 16 residues.

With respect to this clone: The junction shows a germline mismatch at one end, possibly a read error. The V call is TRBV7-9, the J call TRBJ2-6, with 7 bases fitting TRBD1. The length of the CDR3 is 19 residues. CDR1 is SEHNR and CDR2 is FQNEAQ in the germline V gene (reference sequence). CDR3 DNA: TGTGCCAGCAGCTTATCTTCGGGACAGTCATTCTCTGGGGCCAACGGCCTGACTTTC. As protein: CASSLSSGQSFSGANGLTF. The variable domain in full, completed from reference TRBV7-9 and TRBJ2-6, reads DTGVSQNPRHKITKRGQNVTFRCDPISEHNRLYWYRQTLGQGPEFLTYFQNEAQLEKSRLLSDRFSAERPKGSFSTLEIQRTEQGDSAMYLCASSLSSGQSFSGANGLTFGAGSRLTVL.

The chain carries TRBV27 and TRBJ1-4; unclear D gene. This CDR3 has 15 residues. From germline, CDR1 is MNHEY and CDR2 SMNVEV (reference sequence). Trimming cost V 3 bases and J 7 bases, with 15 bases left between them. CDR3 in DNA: TGTGCCAGCAGTTTTACGGATTCTCGGGGTGAAAAACTGTTTTTT. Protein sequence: CASSFTDSRGEKLFF.

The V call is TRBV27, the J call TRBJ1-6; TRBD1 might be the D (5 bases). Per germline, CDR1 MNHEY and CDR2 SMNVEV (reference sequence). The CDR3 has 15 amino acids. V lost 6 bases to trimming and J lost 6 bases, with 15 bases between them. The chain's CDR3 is CASRSIPGLNSPLHF. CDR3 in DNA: TGTGCCAGCAGATCGATACCGGGACTTAATTCACCCCTCCACTTT.

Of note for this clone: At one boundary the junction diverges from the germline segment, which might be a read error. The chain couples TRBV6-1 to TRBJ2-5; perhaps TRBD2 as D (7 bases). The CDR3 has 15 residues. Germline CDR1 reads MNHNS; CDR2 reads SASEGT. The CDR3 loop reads CASSEGGGYGETQYF. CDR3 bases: TGTGCCAGCAGCGAAGGGGGAGGGTATGGAGAGACCCAGTACTTC.

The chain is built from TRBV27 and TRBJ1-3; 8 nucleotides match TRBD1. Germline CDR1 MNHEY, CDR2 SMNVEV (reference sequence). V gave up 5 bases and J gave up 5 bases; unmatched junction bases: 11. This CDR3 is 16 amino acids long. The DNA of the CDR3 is TGTGCCAGCAGTCCCCTCGGACAGGGTGGTAGAAACACCATATATTTT. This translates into CASSPLGQGGRNTIYF.

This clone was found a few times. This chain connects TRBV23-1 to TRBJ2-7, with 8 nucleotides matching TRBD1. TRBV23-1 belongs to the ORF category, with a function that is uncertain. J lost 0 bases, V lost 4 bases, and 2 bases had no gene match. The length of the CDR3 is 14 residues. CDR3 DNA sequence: TGCGCCAGCAGTCCACAGGGGGGCTCCTACGAGCAGTACTTC. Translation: CASSPQGGSYEQYF.

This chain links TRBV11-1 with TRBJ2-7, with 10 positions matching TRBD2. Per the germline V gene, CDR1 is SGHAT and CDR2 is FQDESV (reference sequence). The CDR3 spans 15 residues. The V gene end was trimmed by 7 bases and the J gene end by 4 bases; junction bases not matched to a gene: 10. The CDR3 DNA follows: TGTGCCAGCAACCAAGGGCTAGCGGGAGAGTACGAGCAGTACTTC. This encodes CASNQGLAGEYEQYF.

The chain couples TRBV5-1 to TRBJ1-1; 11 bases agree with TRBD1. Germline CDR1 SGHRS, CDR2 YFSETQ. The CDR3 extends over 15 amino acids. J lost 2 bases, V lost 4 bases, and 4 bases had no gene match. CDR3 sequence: CASSRGTGGNTEAFF. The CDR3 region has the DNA TGCGCCAGCAGCCGCGGGACAGGGGGTAACACTGAAGCTTTCTTT.

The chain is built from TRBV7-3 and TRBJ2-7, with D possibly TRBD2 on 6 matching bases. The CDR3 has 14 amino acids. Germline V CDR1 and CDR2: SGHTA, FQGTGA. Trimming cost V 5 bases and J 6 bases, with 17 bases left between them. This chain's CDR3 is CASSPGAVGGEQYF. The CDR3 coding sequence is TGTGCCAGCAGCCCTGGGGCGGTGGGGGGCGAGCAGTACTTC. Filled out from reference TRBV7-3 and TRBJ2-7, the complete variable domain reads GAGVSQTPSNKVTEKGKYVELRCDPISGHTALYWYRQSLGQGPEFLIYFQGTGAADDSGLPNDRFFAVRPEGSVSTLKIQRTERGDSAVYLCASSPGAVGGEQYFGPGTRLTVT.

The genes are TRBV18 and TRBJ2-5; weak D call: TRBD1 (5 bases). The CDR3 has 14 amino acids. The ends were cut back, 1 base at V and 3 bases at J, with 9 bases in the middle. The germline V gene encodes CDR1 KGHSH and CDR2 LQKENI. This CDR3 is CASSPRAGKETQYF. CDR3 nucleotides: TGTGCCAGCTCACCACGGGCAGGGAAAGAGACCCAGTACTTC.

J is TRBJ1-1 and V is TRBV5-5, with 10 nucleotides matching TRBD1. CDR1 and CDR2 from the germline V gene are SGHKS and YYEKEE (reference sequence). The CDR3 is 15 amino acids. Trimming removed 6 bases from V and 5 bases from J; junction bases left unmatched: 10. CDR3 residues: CASTGQGDIITEAFF. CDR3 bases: TGTGCCAGCACAGGACAGGGGGATATAATAACTGAAGCTTTCTTT.

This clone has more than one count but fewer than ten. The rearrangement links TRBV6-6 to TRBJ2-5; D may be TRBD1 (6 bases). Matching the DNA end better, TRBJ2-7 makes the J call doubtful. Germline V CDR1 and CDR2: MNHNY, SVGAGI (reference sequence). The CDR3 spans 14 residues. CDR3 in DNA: TGTGCCAGCAGTTACCAGGGGAGCTCCTACGAGCAGTACTTC. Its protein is CASSYQGSSYEQYF.

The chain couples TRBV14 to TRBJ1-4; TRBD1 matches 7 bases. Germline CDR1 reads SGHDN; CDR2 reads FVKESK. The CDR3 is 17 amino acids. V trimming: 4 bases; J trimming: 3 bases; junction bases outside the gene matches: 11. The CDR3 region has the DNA TGTGCCAGCAGCCCATTGGGCCCCGGGACAGCTAATGAAAAACTGTTTTTT. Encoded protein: CASSPLGPGTANEKLFF.

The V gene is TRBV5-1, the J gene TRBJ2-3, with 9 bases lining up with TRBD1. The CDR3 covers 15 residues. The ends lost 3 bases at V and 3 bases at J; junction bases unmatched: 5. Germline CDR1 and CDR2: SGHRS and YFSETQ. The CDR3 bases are TGCGCCAGCAGCTGGAGGGACAGGGAAACAGATACGCAGTATTTT. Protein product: CASSWRDRETDTQYF.

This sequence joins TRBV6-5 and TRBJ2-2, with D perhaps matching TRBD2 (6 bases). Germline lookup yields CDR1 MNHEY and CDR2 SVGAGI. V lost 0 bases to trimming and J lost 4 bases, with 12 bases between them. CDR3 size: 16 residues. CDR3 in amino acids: CASSYSAGSGTGELFF. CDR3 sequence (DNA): TGTGCCAGCAGTTACTCGGCGGGGTCGGGCACCGGGGAGCTGTTTTTT.

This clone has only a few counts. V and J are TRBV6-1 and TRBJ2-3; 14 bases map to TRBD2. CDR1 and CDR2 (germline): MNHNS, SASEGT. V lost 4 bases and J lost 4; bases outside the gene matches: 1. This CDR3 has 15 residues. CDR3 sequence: CASSGLAGGPDTQYF. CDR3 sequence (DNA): TGTGCCAGCAGTGGACTAGCGGGAGGGCCAGATACGCAGTATTTT.

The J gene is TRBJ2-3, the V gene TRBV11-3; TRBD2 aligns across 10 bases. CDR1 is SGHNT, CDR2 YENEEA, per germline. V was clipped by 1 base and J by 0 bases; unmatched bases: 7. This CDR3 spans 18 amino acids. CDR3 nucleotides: TGTGCCAGCAGCTTAGGGGCTAGCGGGAGTTCGAGCACAGATACGCAGTATTTT. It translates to CASSLGASGSSSTDTQYF.

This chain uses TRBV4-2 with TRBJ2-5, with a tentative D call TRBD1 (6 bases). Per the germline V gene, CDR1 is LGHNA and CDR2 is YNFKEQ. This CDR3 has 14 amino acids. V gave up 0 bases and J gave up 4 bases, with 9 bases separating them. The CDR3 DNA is TGTGCCAGCAGCCAAGATCGCAGGGGAGAGACCCAGTACTTC. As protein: CASSQDRRGETQYF.

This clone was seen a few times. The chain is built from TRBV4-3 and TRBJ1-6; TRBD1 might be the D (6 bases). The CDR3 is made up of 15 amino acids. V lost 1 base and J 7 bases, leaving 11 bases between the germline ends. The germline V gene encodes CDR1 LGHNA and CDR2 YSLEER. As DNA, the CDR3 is TGCGCCAGCAGCCAAGGAAGGGGGATAAATTCACCCCTCCACTTT. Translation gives CASSQGRGINSPLHF.

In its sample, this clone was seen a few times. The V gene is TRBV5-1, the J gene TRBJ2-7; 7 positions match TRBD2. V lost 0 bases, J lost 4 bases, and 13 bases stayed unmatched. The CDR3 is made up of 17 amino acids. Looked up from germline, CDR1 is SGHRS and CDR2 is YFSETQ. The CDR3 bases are TGCGCCAGCAGCTTGGAAAGTACGCGGGAGAGGAGGTACGAGCAGTACTTC. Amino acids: CASSLESTRERRYEQYF.